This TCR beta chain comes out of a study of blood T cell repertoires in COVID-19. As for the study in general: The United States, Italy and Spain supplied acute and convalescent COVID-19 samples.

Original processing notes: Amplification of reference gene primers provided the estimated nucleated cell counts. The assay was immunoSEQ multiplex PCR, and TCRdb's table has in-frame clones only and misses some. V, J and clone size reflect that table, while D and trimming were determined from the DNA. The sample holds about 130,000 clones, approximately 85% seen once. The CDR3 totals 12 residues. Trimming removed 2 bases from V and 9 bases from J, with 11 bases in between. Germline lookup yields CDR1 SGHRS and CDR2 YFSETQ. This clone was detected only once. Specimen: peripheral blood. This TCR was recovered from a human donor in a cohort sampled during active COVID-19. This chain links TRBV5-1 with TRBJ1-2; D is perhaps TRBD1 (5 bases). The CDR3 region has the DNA TGCGCCAGCAGCTTTGACAGCGGGCGCTACACCTTC. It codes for CASSFDSGRYTF.